What follows are 5 T cell receptor beta chains derived from one specimen sequenced in a study of blood T cell repertoires in COVID-19. Clones were sequenced by immunoSEQ multiplex PCR, and TCRdb holds only the in-frame ones, with some missing. The profile shows some 350,000 clones, about 90% of them singletons. The sequencing input was PBMCs or T cells enriched from blood (not recorded which). These TCRs come from a woman aged 30 to 39 who had recovered from COVID-19.

This chain uses TRBV7-9 with TRBJ1-2, with 10 bases that match TRBD1. This CDR3 comprises 14 residues. Germline CDR1 SEHNR, CDR2 FQNEAQ (reference sequence). V dropped 5 bases and J dropped 3; count of bases not matched to a gene: 3. CDR3 nucleotides: TGTGCCAGCAGCCCTGGACAGGGGGACTATGGCTACACCTTC. It translates to CASSPGQGDYGYTF.

The V and J genes are TRBV28 and TRBJ2-1; D unresolved. Germline CDR1 reads MDHEN; CDR2 reads SYDVKM. Trimming removed 7 bases from V and 0 bases from J, with 10 bases in between. The CDR3 loop spans 14 amino acids. The CDR3, as DNA: TGTGCCAGCACCTCTTCCAGCTCCTACAATGAGCAGTTCTTC. Its protein product is CASTSSSSYNEQFF.

The CDR3 DNA follows: TGCGCCAGCAGCTTGGCCTTAGGAGTGTTTAAGGATGAGCAGTTCTTC. Its protein is CASSLALGVFKDEQFF. The chain joins TRBV5-1 to TRBJ2-1; D remains unclear. CDR3 length equals 16 residues. In germline, CDR1 is SGHRS, CDR2 YFSETQ. The V and J ends lost 0 bases and 8 bases respectively, with 18 bases between them. Variable domain in full (rest from reference TRBV5-1 and TRBJ2-1): KAGVTQTPRYLIKTRGQQVTLSCSPISGHRSVSWYQQTPGQGLQFLFEYFSETQRNKGNFPGRFSGRQFSNSRSEMNVSTLELGDSALYLCASSLALGVFKDEQFFGPGTRLTVL.

This clone was recorded a few times. The chain has TRBV11-3 and TRBJ2-7; D perhaps matches TRBD1 (5 bases). V was clipped by 5 bases and J by 0 bases, with 11 bases between them. The CDR3 consists of 14 residues. CDR1 is SGHNT, CDR2 YENEEA, per germline. The CDR3 here is CASSTDMNSYEQYF. The CDR3 DNA reads as TGTGCCAGCAGCACGGACATGAACTCCTACGAGCAGTACTTC.

The V call is TRBV6-6, the J call TRBJ1-1, with D perhaps TRBD1 (6 bases). V shed 5 bases and J shed 4 bases, with 14 bases lying between them. CDR3 length: 14 amino acids. Per germline, CDR1 MNHNY and CDR2 SVGAGI (reference sequence). CDR3 coding DNA: TGTGCCAGCAGTACCGGAACAGGGACCACTGAAGCTTTCTTT. Translating gives CASSTGTGTTEAFF.